This is a list of T cell receptor beta chains from one sample in a study of cytomegalovirus exposure and HLA in healthy donors. The protocol was immunoSEQ multiplex PCR, while the TCRdb copy is restricted to in-frame clones and leaves out a portion. Here the sample spans some 270,000 clones, approximately 86% being singletons. Sequenced: PBMCs. These receptors were collected from a woman aged 18-35 years in good health and CMV-seronegative. The CDR3 runs from the conserved cysteine through the conserved F or W. D genes are given only for firm matches. Where a row states a size, it is once, few, many or the class of an expanded clone; other rows omit it.

CDR3 protein,CDR3 DNA,V gene,clone size,J gene,D gene
CASSPRGGNTGELFF,TGTGCCAGCAGCCCCCGGGGAGGGAACACCGGGGAGCTGTTTTTT,TRBV7-6,.,TRBJ2-2,.
CASSLARDIWDTEAFF,TGTGCCAGCAGCTTAGCCCGGGACATTTGGGACACTGAAGCTTTCTTT,TRBV7-9,few,TRBJ1-1,.
CASSPRDSSYEQYF,TGTGCCAGCAGCCCCAGGGATAGCTCCTACGAGCAGTACTTC,TRBV6-6,.,TRBJ2-7,.
CASSLADRPEETQYF,TGCGCCAGCAGCTTGGCCGACAGACCCGAAGAGACCCAGTACTTC,TRBV5-1,.,TRBJ2-5,.
CASSEDGGDHGELFF,TGTGCCAGCAGTGAAGATGGGGGCGATCACGGGGAGCTGTTTTTT,TRBV2,once,TRBJ2-2,.
CASSRKLQGTYGYTF,TGCGCCAGCAGTCGAAAGTTACAGGGTACTTATGGCTACACCTTC,TRBV23-1,.,TRBJ1-2,.
CASSPSGHRYGYTF,TGTGCCAGCTCACCGTCGGGACACCGCTATGGCTACACCTTC,TRBV18,.,TRBJ1-2,.
CASSIRATGGTLGTDTQYF,TGCGCCAGCAGCATACGTGCTACAGGGGGCACGCTTGGCACAGATACGCAGTATTTT,TRBV5-1,.,TRBJ2-3,TRBD1
CASRRQKTSYGYTF,TGTGCCAGCAGAAGACAGAAGACCAGCTATGGCTACACCTTC,TRBV6-4,once,TRBJ1-2,.
CASRTGQGGSYEQYF,TGTGCCAGTAGGACGGGACAGGGGGGCTCCTACGAGCAGTACTTC,TRBV19,.,TRBJ2-7,TRBD1
CASSLVYAGTSGGAGELFF,TGTGCCAGCAGCTTAGTATACGCCGGGACTAGCGGGGGGGCCGGGGAGCTGTTTTTT,TRBV5-4,.,TRBJ2-2,TRBD2
CASTVSRGGRSQTQYF,TGCGCCAGCACCGTATCCAGGGGCGGGAGGAGCCAGACCCAGTACTTC,TRBV5-1,.,TRBJ2-5,TRBD2
CASSVYRGPISYEQYF,TGTGCCAGCAGCGTCTACAGGGGGCCTATTTCCTACGAGCAGTACTTC,TRBV11-3,.,TRBJ2-7,TRBD1
CASSVGGGTYEQYF,TGTGCCAGCAGCGTAGGCGGGGGAACCTACGAGCAGTACTTC,TRBV9,.,TRBJ2-7,TRBD2
CSVDAQGEAFF,TGCAGCGTTGACGCGCAGGGGGAAGCTTTCTTT,TRBV29-1,once,TRBJ1-1,.
CASTTGRTGELFF,TGTGCCAGTACGACGGGGAGGACCGGGGAGCTGTTTTTT,TRBV19,.,TRBJ2-2,.
CASSFGQGSGYTF,TGTGCCAGCAGTTTCGGACAGGGAAGTGGCTACACCTTC,TRBV2,.,TRBJ1-2,TRBD1
CAWRGAGVGETQYF,TGTGCCTGGAGGGGAGCGGGAGTTGGGGAGACCCAGTACTTC,TRBV30,.,TRBJ2-5,TRBD2
CASSSPTGVSGNTIYF,TGTGCCAGCAGCTCCCCGACCGGAGTCTCTGGAAACACCATATATTTT,TRBV7-9,.,TRBJ1-3,.
CAITTGFGRGYTF,TGTGCCATCACTACAGGGTTCGGGAGGGGCTACACCTTC,TRBV10-3,.,TRBJ1-2,.
CAWSVREGQPQHF,TGTGCCTGGAGTGTACGCGAGGGACAGCCCCAGCATTTT,TRBV30,.,TRBJ1-5,.
CASSSLTVTYGYTF,TGTGCCAGCAGCTCACTGACAGTGACCTATGGCTACACCTTC,TRBV5-6,.,TRBJ1-2,.
CASSLGGAGNEQYF,TGTGCCAGCAGCCTAGGGGGAGCGGGAAACGAGCAGTACTTC,TRBV7-8,.,TRBJ2-7,.
CASTSYGRAGGKTQYF,TGTGCCAGCACTTCCTACGGCAGGGCAGGCGGGAAGACCCAGTACTTC,TRBV28,.,TRBJ2-5,.
CAKQKGGTEAFF,TGCGCCAAGCAGAAGGGAGGAACTGAAGCTTTCTTT,TRBV5-1,.,TRBJ1-1,.
CASSLLTGGAIEKLFF,TGCGCCAGCAGCTTGTTAACAGGGGGCGCGATTGAAAAACTGTTTTTT,TRBV5-1,.,TRBJ1-4,TRBD1
CSVPSGPHTDTQYF,TGCAGCGTTCCTAGCGGGCCCCACACAGATACGCAGTATTTT,TRBV29-1,.,TRBJ2-3,TRBD2
CASSLARETQYF,TGTGCCAGCAGCTTAGCTCGAGAGACCCAGTACTTC,TRBV7-6,.,TRBJ2-5,.
CASSQSRTGERLTGNTIYF,TGCGCCAGCAGCCAATCCCGGACAGGGGAGCGATTAACTGGAAACACCATATATTTT,TRBV4-1,.,TRBJ1-3,TRBD1
CASSRDRNANYGYTF,TGTGCCAGCAGCAGGGACAGGAACGCTAACTATGGCTACACCTTC,TRBV7-2,.,TRBJ1-2,TRBD1
CASSFRRQNYGYTF,TGCGCCAGCAGCTTCCGACGACAAAACTATGGCTACACCTTC,TRBV4-3,.,TRBJ1-2,.
CASGRLNYEQYF,TGTGCCAGCGGCCGGCTGAACTACGAGCAGTACTTC,TRBV27,.,TRBJ2-7,.
CASSEALLITGQPQHF,TGTGCCAGCAGTGAAGCGCTTCTGATCACCGGGCAGCCCCAGCATTTT,TRBV6-1,.,TRBJ1-5,.
CASSLGQIYEQYF,TGTGCCAGCAGCTTGGGACAGATCTACGAGCAGTACTTC,TRBV7-8,.,TRBJ2-7,TRBD1
CAWSGSVSDTDTQYF,TGTGCCTGGAGTGGGAGCGTCTCCGACACAGATACGCAGTATTTT,TRBV30,.,TRBJ2-3,.
CAIPPGTGGVCNQPQHF,TGTGCCATTCCGCCCGGGACAGGGGGCGTATGTAATCAGCCCCAGCATTTT,TRBV6-4,.,TRBJ1-5,TRBD1
CASSGGGRDYGYTF,TGTGCCAGCAGCGGGGGTGGGAGGGACTATGGCTACACCTTC,TRBV5-4,.,TRBJ1-2,.
CASSQLWWQRSSYEQYF,TGCGCCAGCAGTCAATTGTGGTGGCAGCGAAGCTCCTACGAGCAGTACTTC,TRBV23-1,few,TRBJ2-7,.
CASRHDRVRTEAFF,TGTGCCAGCAGACATGACAGGGTTCGGACTGAAGCTTTCTTT,TRBV28,.,TRBJ1-1,TRBD1
CASSLAAGAPSEQYF,TGCGCCAGCAGCTTGGCCGCGGGGGCGCCCTCCGAGCAGTACTTC,TRBV5-1,.,TRBJ2-7,.
CASSLGPPGGRDTEAFF,TGCGCCAGCAGCTTGGGCCCGCCGGGGGGGCGCGACACTGAAGCTTTCTTT,TRBV5-1,.,TRBJ1-1,.
CASSIPEGIFYGYTF,TGTGCCAGTAGTATCCCCGAGGGCATCTTCTATGGCTACACCTTC,TRBV19,.,TRBJ1-2,.
CASSEGRGGAGQPQHF,TGTGCCAGCAGTGAAGGACGGGGGGGGGCTGGTCAGCCCCAGCATTTT,TRBV6-1,.,TRBJ1-5,.
CASSIGDRGNQPQHF,TGTGCCAGTAGTATAGGGGACAGGGGCAATCAGCCCCAGCATTTT,TRBV19,.,TRBJ1-5,TRBD1
CASSEEQGVGSPLHF,TGTGCCAGCAGCGAGGAACAGGGGGTAGGTTCACCCCTCCACTTT,TRBV9,.,TRBJ1-6,TRBD1
CASGGSSYSNQPQHF,TGTGCCAGCGGGGGGAGCAGCTATAGCAATCAGCCCCAGCATTTT,TRBV6-1,.,TRBJ1-5,.
CSVEAGGYEQYF,TGCAGCGTTGAGGCAGGGGGCTACGAGCAGTACTTC,TRBV29-1,.,TRBJ2-7,TRBD1
CASTPTGGNEKLFF,TGTGCCAGCACCCCGACAGGGGGTAATGAAAAACTGTTTTTT,TRBV28,.,TRBJ1-4,TRBD1
CASTRQGDTQYF,TGCGCCAGCACCAGACAAGGAGATACGCAGTATTTT,TRBV5-1,.,TRBJ2-3,.
CASRNSGGAFF,TGTGCCAGCAGAAACAGCGGTGGAGCTTTCTTT,TRBV6-5,.,TRBJ1-1,.
CASSSLRGNEKLFF,TGTGCCAGCAGTTCGCTCCGGGGAAATGAAAAACTGTTTTTT,TRBV27,.,TRBJ1-4,.
CASSLAGADYGYTF,TGTGCCAGCAGCTTAGCAGGGGCTGACTATGGCTACACCTTC,TRBV7-9,.,TRBJ1-2,.
CASSLGFSGGAHEQFF,TGTGCCAGCAGCTTAGGTTTTAGCGGGGGAGCACATGAGCAGTTCTTC,TRBV11-3,.,TRBJ2-1,TRBD2
CAWSPGSSVRPQHF,TGTGCCTGGAGCCCAGGGTCGTCCGTGAGGCCCCAGCATTTT,TRBV30,.,TRBJ1-5,.
CASSSGQTSGNTIYF,TGTGCCAGCAGCTCAGGACAGACCTCTGGAAACACCATATATTTT,TRBV11-2,.,TRBJ1-3,.
CASSRRLAYSNQPQHF,TGTGCCAGTAGCCGACGTTTAGCCTATAGCAATCAGCCCCAGCATTTT,TRBV19,.,TRBJ1-5,.
CASSYGGANTEAFF,TGTGCCAGCAGTTACGGGGGGGCGAACACTGAAGCTTTCTTT,TRBV6-5,.,TRBJ1-1,.
CASSSGLAGVGYEQYF,TGTGCCAGCAGTTCGGGACTAGCGGGAGTCGGGTACGAGCAGTACTTC,TRBV6-5,.,TRBJ2-7,TRBD2
CASSSDRVSTNEKLFF,TGTGCCAGCAGTTCGGACAGGGTCTCGACTAATGAAAAACTGTTTTTT,TRBV6-5,.,TRBJ1-4,TRBD1
CASRYSGTGDPEQYF,TGTGCCAGCAGATATTCCGGGACAGGGGACCCCGAGCAGTACTTC,TRBV6-5,.,TRBJ2-7,TRBD1